Sequencing of this TCR beta chain was carried out in a study of radiotherapy plus CTLA-4 blockade in lung cancer. V was trimmed by 8 bases and J by 5 bases, leaving 12 bases between them. Germline V lookup: CDR1 GTSNPN, CDR2 SVGIG (reference sequence). The CDR3 runs to 12 residues. This clone has just a few counts. This table comes from immunoSEQ multiplex PCR, and its TCRdb copy is limited to in-frame clones, with some not included. The sample yields about 66,000 clones, approximately 82% seen once. The TCR originated in a human donor with non-small cell lung cancer who had a partial response to radiotherapy plus ipilimumab. The starting material was peripheral blood, obtained from a patient treated with radiotherapy plus ipilimumab. V is TRBV30 and J is TRBJ1-4; D is perhaps TRBD1 (5 bases). The CDR3 region is CAVSNRNEKLFF. In DNA, the CDR3 is TGTGCCGTATCGAACAGGAATGAAAAACTGTTTTTT.